This is a list of T cell receptor beta chains from one sample in a study of T cells after yellow fever vaccination. TCRdb processed the 5' RACE reads anew with MiXCR; each CDR3 protein has one entry. The data hold some 670,000 distinct CDR3 sequences, with roughly an eighth observed a single time. The sample in question was PBMCs, obtained on the day of the yellow fever booster vaccination. The source is a man aged 30 to 45 who received the YFV17D yellow fever vaccine. Both conserved end residues are part of each CDR3. D genes are given only for firm matches. A row's size may be missing; if present it is once, few, many or a size class.

V gene: TRBV5-1; clone size: few; J gene: TRBJ1-2; D gene: TRBD1; CDR3 protein: CASSLGGTDNYGYTF; CDR3 DNA: TGCGCCAGCAGCTTGGGGGGGACAGATAACTATGGCTACACCTTC
V gene: TRBV20-1; clone size: few; J gene: TRBJ1-2; D gene: TRBD1; CDR3 protein: CSARSGSGTGVGYTF; CDR3 DNA: TGCAGTGCTAGATCCGGTTCCGGGACAGGGGTTGGCTACACCTTC
V gene: TRBV27; clone size: NA; J gene: TRBJ2-1; D gene: TRBD2; CDR3 protein: CASSLASGSTYNEQFF; CDR3 DNA: TGTGCCAGCAGTTTGGCTAGCGGGAGCACCTACAATGAGCAGTTCTTC
V gene: TRBV20-1; clone size: NA; J gene: TRBJ2-7; D gene: TRBD1; CDR3 protein: CSAVLRGGRGQGNEQYF; CDR3 DNA: TGCAGTGCCGTTCTAAGAGGTGGCCGAGGACAGGGAAACGAGCAGTACTTC
V gene: TRBV6-2/TRBV6-3; clone size: few; J gene: TRBJ2-7; D gene: NA; CDR3 protein: CASSYNRGAYNYEQYF; CDR3 DNA: TGTGCCAGCAGTTACAACCGAGGGGCCTACAACTACGAGCAGTACTTC
V gene: TRBV5-1; clone size: many; J gene: TRBJ2-3; D gene: NA; CDR3 protein: CASSSRWAQGEGDTQYF; CDR3 DNA: TGCGCCAGCAGCTCCCGGTGGGCACAGGGAGAGGGAGATACGCAGTATTTT
V gene: TRBV9; clone size: few; J gene: TRBJ1-1; D gene: NA; CDR3 protein: CASSVEGLGGNTEAFF; CDR3 DNA: TGTGCCAGCAGCGTAGAGGGGTTGGGGGGGAACACTGAAGCTTTCTTT
V gene: TRBV4-3; clone size: NA; J gene: TRBJ1-1; D gene: NA; CDR3 protein: CASTTTAGYTEAFF; CDR3 DNA: TGCGCCAGCACTACAACCGCAGGGTACACTGAAGCTTTCTTT
V gene: TRBV20-1; clone size: NA; J gene: TRBJ2-1; D gene: TRBD2; CDR3 protein: CSARGLGTSVNEQFF; CDR3 DNA: TGCAGTGCTAGAGGACTCGGGACTAGCGTTAATGAGCAGTTCTTC
V gene: TRBV19; clone size: NA; J gene: TRBJ1-5; D gene: TRBD1; CDR3 protein: CASSGQGARDQPQHF; CDR3 DNA: TGTGCCAGTAGTGGACAGGGGGCGCGGGATCAGCCCCAGCATTTT
V gene: TRBV24-1; clone size: few; J gene: TRBJ2-2; D gene: NA; CDR3 protein: CATSDLRDNPNTGELFF; CDR3 DNA: TGTGCCACCAGTGATTTGCGGGACAACCCGAACACCGGGGAGCTGTTTTTT
V gene: TRBV7-9; clone size: few; J gene: TRBJ2-2; D gene: NA; CDR3 protein: CASSFPGTHTNTGELFF; CDR3 DNA: TGTGCCAGCAGCTTCCCCGGGACTCATACGAACACCGGGGAGCTGTTTTTT
V gene: TRBV6-2/TRBV6-3; clone size: many; J gene: TRBJ2-2; D gene: NA; CDR3 protein: CASSSLGVDTGELFF; CDR3 DNA: TGTGCCAGCAGTTCCCTCGGGGTCGACACCGGGGAGCTGTTTTTT
V gene: TRBV6-1; clone size: few; J gene: TRBJ1-1; D gene: NA; CDR3 protein: CASDPAYTEAFF; CDR3 DNA: TGTGCCAGCGATCCGGCTTACACTGAAGCTTTCTTT
V gene: TRBV7-8; clone size: few; J gene: TRBJ2-7; D gene: NA; CDR3 protein: CASSIQSSYEQYF; CDR3 DNA: TGTGCCAGCAGCATACAGAGCTCCTACGAGCAGTACTTC
V gene: TRBV5-6; clone size: few; J gene: TRBJ2-4; D gene: TRBD1; CDR3 protein: CASSLYLGTGKNIQYF; CDR3 DNA: TGTGCCAGCAGCTTGTACCTCGGGACAGGGAAAAACATTCAGTACTTC
V gene: TRBV9; clone size: NA; J gene: TRBJ2-7; D gene: NA; CDR3 protein: CASSVEPEYTYEQYF; CDR3 DNA: TGTGCCAGCAGCGTAGAGCCAGAATACACCTACGAGCAGTACTTC
V gene: TRBV30; clone size: NA; J gene: TRBJ2-5; D gene: TRBD1; CDR3 protein: CAWTGQPQETQYF; CDR3 DNA: TGTGCCTGGACGGGACAGCCTCAAGAGACCCAGTACTTC
V gene: TRBV20-1; clone size: few; J gene: TRBJ2-3; D gene: NA; CDR3 protein: CSAPRNTDTQYF; CDR3 DNA: TGCAGTGCTCCCAGGAACACAGATACGCAGTATTTT
V gene: TRBV29-1; clone size: once; J gene: TRBJ2-7; D gene: TRBD1; CDR3 protein: CSVVTQDRGYPYEQYF; CDR3 DNA: TGCAGCGTTGTAACTCAGGACAGGGGATACCCCTACGAGCAGTACTTC
V gene: TRBV6-2/TRBV6-3; clone size: NA; J gene: TRBJ2-1; D gene: NA; CDR3 protein: CASTRDGSNEQFF; CDR3 DNA: TGTGCCAGCACCCGGGACGGGTCCAATGAGCAGTTCTTC
V gene: TRBV9; clone size: NA; J gene: TRBJ2-3; D gene: NA; CDR3 protein: CASSRGGEDTQYF; CDR3 DNA: TGTGCCAGCAGCAGAGGAGGGGAGGATACGCAGTATTTT
V gene: TRBV7-9; clone size: few; J gene: TRBJ2-1; D gene: TRBD1; CDR3 protein: CASSSTGYPYNEQFF; CDR3 DNA: TGTGCCAGCAGCTCGACAGGGTATCCCTACAATGAGCAGTTCTTC
V gene: TRBV29-1; clone size: many; J gene: TRBJ2-7; D gene: TRBD2; CDR3 protein: CSVLAGAYEQYF; CDR3 DNA: TGCAGCGTCCTAGCGGGTGCCTACGAGCAGTACTTC
V gene: TRBV7-3; clone size: NA; J gene: TRBJ2-1; D gene: TRBD2; CDR3 protein: CASSLRTPAGGPGSSYNEQFF; CDR3 DNA: TGTGCCAGCAGCTTAAGAACTCCAGCGGGAGGACCAGGGAGCTCCTACAATGAGCAGTTCTTC